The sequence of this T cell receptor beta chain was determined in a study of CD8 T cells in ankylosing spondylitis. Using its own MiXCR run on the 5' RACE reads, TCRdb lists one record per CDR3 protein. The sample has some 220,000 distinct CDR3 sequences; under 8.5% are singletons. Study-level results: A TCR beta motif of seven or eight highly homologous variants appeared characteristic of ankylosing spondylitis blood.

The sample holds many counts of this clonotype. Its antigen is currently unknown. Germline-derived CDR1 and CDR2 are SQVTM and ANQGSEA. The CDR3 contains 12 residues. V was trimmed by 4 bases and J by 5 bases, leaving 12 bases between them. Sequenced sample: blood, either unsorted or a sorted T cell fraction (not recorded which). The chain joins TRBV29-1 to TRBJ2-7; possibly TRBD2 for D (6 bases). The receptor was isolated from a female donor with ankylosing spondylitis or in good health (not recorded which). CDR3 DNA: TGCAGCGTTGCCGGGACTTCCAACGAGCAGTACTTC. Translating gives CSVAGTSNEQYF.